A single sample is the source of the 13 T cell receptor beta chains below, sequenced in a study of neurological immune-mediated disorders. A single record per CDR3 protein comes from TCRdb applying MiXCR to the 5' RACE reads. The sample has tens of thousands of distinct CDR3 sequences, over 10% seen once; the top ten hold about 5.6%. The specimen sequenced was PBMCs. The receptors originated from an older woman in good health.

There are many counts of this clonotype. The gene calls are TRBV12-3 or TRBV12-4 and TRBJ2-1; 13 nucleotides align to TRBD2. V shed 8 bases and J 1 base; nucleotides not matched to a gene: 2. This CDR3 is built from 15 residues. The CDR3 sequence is CASSTSGGSYNEQFF. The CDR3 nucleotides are TGTGCCAGCTCGACTAGCGGGGGGTCCTACAATGAGCAGTTCTTC.

CDR3 DNA: TGTGCCAGCAGCTCCTCGACAGGGCTCCGCACAGATACGCAGTATTTT. It translates to CASSSSTGLRTDTQYF. The chain uses TRBV7-3 and TRBJ2-3; 7 bases map to TRBD1. Losses at the gene ends were 4 bases for V and 1 base for J; bases not matched to a gene: 8. This CDR3 spans 16 amino acids. Germline assignment: CDR1 SGHTA and CDR2 FQGTGA. Full variable domain (remainder filled in from reference TRBV7-3 and TRBJ2-3): GAGVSQTPSNKVTEKGKYVELRCDPISGHTALYWYRQSLGQGPEFLIYFQGTGAADDSGLPNDRFFAVRPEGSVSTLKIQRTERGDSAVYLCASSSSTGLRTDTQYFGPGTRLTVL.

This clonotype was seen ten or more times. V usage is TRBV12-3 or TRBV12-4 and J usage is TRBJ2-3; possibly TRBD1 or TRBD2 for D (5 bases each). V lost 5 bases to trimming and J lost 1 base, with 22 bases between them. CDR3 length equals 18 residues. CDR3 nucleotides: TGTGCCAGCAGTCCCGCCGGGGCTGGGGTCAGGGGCACAGATACGCAGTATTTT. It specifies CASSPAGAGVRGTDTQYF.

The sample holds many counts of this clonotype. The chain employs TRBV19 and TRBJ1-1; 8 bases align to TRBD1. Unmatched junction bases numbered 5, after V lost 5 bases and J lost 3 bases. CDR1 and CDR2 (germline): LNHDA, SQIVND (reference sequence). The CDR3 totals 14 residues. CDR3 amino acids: CASSVQGGDTEAFF. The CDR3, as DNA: TGTGCCAGTAGTGTACAGGGGGGGGACACTGAAGCTTTCTTT.

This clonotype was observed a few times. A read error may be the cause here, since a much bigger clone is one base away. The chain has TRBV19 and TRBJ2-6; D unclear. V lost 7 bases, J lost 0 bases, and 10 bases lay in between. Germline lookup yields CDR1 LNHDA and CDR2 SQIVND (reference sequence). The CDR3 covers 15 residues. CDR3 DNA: TGTGCCAGTACCCCGCACAACTCTGGGGCCAACGTCCTGACTTTC. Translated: CASTPHNSGANVLTF.

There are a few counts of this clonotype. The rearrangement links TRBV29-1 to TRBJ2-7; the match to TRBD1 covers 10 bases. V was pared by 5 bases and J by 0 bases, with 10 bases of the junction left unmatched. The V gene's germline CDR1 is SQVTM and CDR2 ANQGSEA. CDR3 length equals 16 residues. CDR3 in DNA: TGCAGCGTTTCCTTGGGAGGGACAGGGGCCTCCTACGAGCAGTACTTC. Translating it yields CSVSLGGTGASYEQYF.

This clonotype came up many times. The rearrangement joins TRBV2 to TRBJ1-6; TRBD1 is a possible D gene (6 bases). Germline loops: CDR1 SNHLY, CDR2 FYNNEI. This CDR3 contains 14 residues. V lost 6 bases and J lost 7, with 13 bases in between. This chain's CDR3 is CASREGHLNSPLHF. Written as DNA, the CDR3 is TGTGCCAGCAGAGAGGGACACCTGAATTCACCCCTCCACTTT. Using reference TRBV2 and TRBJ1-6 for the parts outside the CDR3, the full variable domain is EPEVTQTPSHQVTQMGQEVILRCVPISNHLYFYWYRQILGQKVEFLVSFYNNEISEKSEIFDDQFSVERPDGSNFTLKIRSTKLEDSAMYFCASREGHLNSPLHFGNGTRLTVT.

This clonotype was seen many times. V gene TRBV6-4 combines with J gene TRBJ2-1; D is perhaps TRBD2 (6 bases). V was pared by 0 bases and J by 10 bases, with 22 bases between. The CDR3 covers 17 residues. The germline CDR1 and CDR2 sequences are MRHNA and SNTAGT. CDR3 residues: CASSDSVGPEGLGEQFF. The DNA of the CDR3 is TGTGCCAGCAGTGACTCGGTGGGGCCGGAGGGGTTAGGAGAGCAGTTCTTC.

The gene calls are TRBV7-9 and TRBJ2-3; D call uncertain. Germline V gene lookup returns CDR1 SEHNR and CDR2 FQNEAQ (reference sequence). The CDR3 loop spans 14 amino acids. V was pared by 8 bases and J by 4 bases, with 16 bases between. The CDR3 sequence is CASCSPRGADTQYF. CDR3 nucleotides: TGTGCCAGCTGCTCCCCTCGAGGCGCAGATACGCAGTATTTT.

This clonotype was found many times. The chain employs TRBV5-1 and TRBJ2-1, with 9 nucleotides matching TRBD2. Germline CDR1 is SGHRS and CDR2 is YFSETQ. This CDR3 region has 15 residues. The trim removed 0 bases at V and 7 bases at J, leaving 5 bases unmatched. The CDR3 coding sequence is TGCGCCAGCAGCTTGGATAGCGGGGGCGGGAATGAGCAGTTCTTC. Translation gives CASSLDSGGGNEQFF.

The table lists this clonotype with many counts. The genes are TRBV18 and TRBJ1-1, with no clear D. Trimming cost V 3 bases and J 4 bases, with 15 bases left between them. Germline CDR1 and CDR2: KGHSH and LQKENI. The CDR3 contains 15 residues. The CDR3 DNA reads TGTGCCAGCTCACCCCTCTTCGATAAAGCCACTGAAGCTTTCTTT. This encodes CASSPLFDKATEAFF.

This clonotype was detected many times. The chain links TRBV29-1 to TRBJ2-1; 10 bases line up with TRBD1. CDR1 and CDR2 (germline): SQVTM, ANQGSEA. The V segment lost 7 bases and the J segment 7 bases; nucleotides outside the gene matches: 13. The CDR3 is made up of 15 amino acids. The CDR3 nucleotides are TGCAGCGGCCACTTCCCGGGACAGGGGAATAATGAGCAGTTCTTC. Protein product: CSGHFPGQGNNEQFF.

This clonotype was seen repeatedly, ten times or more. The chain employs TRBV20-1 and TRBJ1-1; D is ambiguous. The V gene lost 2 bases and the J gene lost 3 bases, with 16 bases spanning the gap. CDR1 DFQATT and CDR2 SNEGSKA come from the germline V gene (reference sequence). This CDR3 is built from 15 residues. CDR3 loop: CSARSVAGADTEAFF. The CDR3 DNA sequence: TGCAGTGCTAGATCTGTCGCGGGCGCGGACACTGAAGCTTTCTTT.